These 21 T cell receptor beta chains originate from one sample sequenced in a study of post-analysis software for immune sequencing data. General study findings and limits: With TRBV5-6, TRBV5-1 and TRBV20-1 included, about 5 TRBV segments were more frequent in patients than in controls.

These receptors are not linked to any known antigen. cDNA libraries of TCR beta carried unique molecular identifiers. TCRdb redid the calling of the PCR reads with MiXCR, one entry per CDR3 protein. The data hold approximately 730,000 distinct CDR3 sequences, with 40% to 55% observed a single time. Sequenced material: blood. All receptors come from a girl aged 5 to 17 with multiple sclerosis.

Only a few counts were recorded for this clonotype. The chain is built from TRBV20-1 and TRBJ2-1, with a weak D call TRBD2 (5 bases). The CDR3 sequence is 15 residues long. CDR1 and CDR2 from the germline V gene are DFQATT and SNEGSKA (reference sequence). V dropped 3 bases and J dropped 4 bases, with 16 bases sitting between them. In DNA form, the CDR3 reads TGCAGTGCTAGCAGCCCTAGCCAAGGGTACAATGAGCAGTTCTTC. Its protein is CSASSPSQGYNEQFF.

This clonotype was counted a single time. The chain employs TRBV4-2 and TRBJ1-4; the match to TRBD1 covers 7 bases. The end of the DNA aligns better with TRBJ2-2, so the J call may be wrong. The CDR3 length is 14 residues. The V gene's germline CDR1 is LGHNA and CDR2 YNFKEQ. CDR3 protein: CASSQARQGMELFF. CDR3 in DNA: TGTGCCAGCAGCCAAGCCAGACAGGGCATGGAGCTGTTTTTT.

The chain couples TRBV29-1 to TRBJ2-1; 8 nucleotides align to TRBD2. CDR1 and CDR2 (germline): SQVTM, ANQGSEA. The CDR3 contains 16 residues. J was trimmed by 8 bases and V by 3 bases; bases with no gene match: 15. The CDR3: CSVDFSGILSRDEQFF. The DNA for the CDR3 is TGCAGCGTTGACTTTAGCGGGATTTTAAGCAGGGATGAGCAGTTCTTC.

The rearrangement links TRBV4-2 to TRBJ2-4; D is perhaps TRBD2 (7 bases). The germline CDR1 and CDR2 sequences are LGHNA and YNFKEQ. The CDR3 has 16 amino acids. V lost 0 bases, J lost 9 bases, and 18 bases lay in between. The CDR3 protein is CASSQEARGRAAIQYF. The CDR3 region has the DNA TGTGCCAGCAGCCAAGAAGCTAGGGGGAGGGCCGCCATTCAGTACTTC.

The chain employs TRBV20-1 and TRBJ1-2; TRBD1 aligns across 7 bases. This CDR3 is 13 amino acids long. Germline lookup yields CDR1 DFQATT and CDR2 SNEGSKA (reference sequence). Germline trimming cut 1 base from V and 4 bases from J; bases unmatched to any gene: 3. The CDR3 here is CSARGGQFYGYTF. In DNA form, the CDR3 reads TGCAGTGCTAGAGGGGGACAGTTCTATGGCTACACCTTC.

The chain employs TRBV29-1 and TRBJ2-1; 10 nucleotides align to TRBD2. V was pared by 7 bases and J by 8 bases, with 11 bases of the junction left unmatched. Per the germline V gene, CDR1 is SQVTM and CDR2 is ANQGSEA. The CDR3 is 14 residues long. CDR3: CSAPIGTSEHEQFF. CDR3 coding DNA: TGCAGCGCCCCAATCGGGACTAGCGAACATGAGCAGTTCTTC.

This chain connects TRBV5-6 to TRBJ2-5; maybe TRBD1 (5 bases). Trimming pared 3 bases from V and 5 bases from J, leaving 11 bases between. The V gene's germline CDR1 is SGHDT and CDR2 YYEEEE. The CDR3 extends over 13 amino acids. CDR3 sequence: CASSSQGWETQYF. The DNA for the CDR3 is TGTGCCAGCAGCTCCCAGGGCTGGGAGACCCAGTACTTC.

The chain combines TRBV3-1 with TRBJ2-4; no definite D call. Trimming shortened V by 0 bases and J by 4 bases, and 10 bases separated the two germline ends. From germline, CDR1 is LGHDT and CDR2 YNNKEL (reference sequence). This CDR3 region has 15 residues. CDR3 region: CASSQDSRYKNIQYF. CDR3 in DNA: TGTGCCAGCAGCCAAGATTCGAGGTATAAAAACATTCAGTACTTC.

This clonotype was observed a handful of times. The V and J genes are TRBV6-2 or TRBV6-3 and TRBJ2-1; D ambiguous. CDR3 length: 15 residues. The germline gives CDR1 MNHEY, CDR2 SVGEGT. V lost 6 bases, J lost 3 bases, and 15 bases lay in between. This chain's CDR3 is CASRGSPTSYNEQFF. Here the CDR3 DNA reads TGTGCCAGCAGAGGTAGCCCGACCAGCTACAATGAGCAGTTCTTC.

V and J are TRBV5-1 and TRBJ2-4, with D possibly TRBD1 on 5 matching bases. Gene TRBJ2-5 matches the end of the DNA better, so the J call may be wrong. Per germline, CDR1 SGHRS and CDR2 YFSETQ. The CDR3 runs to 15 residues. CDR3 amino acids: CASSLDPGIQETQYF. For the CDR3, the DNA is TGCGCCAGCAGCTTGGACCCAGGGATCCAAGAGACCCAGTACTTC.

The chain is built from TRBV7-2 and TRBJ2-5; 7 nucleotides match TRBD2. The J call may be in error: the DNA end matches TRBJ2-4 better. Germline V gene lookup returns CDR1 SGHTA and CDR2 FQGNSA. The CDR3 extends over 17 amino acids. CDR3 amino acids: CASSLRGREGAKNIQYF. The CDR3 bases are TGTGCCAGCAGTCTTCGGGGGAGGGAGGGAGCCAAAAACATTCAGTACTTC.

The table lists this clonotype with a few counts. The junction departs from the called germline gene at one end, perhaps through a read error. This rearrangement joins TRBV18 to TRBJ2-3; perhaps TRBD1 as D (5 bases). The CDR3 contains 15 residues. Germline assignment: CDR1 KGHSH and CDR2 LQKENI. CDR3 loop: CASSPRGGNTGTQYF. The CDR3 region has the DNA TGTGCCAGCTCACCAAGAGGTGGTAACACAGGTACGCAGTATTTT.

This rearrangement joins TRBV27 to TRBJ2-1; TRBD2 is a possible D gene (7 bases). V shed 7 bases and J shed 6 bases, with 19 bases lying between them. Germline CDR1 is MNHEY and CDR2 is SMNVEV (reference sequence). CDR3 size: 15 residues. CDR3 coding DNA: TGTGCCAGCACCCTAGGAGGGAGGGGGGCCAATGAGCAGTTCTTC. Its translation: CASTLGGRGANEQFF.

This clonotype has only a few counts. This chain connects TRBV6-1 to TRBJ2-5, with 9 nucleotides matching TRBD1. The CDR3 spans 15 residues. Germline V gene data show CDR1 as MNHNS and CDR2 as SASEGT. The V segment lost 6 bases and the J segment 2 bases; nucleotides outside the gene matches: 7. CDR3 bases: TGTGCCAGCAGGGGGACAGGGCGAGAGCAAGAGACCCAGTACTTC. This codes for CASRGTGREQETQYF.

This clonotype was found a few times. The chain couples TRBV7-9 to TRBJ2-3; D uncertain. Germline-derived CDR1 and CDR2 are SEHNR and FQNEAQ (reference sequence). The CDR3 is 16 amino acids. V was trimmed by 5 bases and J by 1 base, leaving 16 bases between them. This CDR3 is CASSRILNLGTDTQYF. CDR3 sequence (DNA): TGTGCCAGCAGCCGAATCTTAAACTTGGGCACAGATACGCAGTATTTT.

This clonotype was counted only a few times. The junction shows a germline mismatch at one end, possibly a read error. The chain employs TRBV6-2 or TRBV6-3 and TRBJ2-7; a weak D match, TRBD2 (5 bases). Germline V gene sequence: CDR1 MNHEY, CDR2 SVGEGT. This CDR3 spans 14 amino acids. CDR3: CAGRIRGSVDEQYF. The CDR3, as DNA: TGTGCCGGCAGGATACGGGGAAGCGTGGACGAGCAGTACTTC.

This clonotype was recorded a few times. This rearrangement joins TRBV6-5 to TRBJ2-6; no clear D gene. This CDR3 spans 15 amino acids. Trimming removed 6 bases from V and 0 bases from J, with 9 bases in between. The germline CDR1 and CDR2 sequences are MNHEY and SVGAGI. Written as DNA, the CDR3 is TGTGCCAGCAGGTACCGCAGCTCTGGGGCCAACGTCCTGACTTTC. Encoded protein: CASRYRSSGANVLTF.

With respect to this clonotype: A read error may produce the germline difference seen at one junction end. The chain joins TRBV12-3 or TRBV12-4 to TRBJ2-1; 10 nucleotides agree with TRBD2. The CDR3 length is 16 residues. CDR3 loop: CASPGLASGGYNEQIF. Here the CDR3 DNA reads TGTGCCAGCCCCGGGTTAGCTAGCGGGGGTTACAATGAGCAGATCTTC.

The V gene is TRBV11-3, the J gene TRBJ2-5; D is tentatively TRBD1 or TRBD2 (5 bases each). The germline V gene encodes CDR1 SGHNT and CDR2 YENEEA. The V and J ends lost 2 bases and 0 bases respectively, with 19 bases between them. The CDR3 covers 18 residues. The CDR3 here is CASSLNQWGGLYQETQYF. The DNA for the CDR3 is TGTGCCAGCAGCTTAAACCAGTGGGGCGGGTTGTACCAAGAGACCCAGTACTTC.

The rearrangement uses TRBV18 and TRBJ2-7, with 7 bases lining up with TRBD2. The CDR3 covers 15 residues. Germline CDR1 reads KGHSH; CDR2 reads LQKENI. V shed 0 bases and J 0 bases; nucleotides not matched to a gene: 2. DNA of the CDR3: TGTGCCAGCTCACCACCGACGGGGGGCTCCTACGAGCAGTACTTC. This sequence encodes CASSPPTGGSYEQYF.

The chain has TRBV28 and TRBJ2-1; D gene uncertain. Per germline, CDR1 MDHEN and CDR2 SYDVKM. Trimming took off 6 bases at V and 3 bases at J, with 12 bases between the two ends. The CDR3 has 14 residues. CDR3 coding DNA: TGTGCCAGCAGATTCGGGTTTGACTACAATGAGCAGTTCTTC. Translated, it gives CASRFGFDYNEQFF.